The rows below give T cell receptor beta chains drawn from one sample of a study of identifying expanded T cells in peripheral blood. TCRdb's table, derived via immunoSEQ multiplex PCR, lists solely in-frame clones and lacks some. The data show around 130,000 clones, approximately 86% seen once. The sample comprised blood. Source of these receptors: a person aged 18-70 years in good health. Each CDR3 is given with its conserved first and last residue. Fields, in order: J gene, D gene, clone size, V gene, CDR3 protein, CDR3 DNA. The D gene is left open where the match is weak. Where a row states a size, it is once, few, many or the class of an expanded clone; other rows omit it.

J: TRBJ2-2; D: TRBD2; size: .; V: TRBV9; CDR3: CASSVASGNGGELFF; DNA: TGTGCCAGCAGCGTAGCGAGCGGGAATGGCGGGGAGCTGTTTTTT
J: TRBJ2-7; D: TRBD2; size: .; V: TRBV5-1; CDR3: CASSSLVTSGRGFSYEQYF; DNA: TGCGCCAGCAGCTCTCTGGTGACTAGCGGGAGGGGGTTCTCCTACGAGCAGTACTTC
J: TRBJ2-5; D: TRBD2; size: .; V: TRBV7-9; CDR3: CASSLGLAGRGETQYF; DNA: TGTGCCAGCAGCTTGGGACTAGCGGGGAGAGGGGAGACCCAGTACTTC
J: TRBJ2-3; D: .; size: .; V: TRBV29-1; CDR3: CSVVVGDTQYF; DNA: TGCAGCGTTGTAGTGGGGGATACGCAGTATTTT
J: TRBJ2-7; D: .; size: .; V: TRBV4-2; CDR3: CASSPSGHQYEQYF; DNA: TGTGCCAGCAGCCCATCGGGACACCAATACGAGCAGTACTTC
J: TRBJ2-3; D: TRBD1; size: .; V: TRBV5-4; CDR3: CASRPGQGATDTQYF; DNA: TGTGCCAGCAGGCCCGGACAGGGGGCGACAGATACGCAGTATTTT
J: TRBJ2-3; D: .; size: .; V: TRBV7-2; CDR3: CASSLGGRDTQYF; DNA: TGTGCCAGCAGCTTAGGTGGCCGGGATACGCAGTATTTT
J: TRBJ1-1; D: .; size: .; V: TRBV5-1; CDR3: CASSRGNTEAFF; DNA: TGCGCCAGCAGCCGGGGGAACACTGAAGCTTTCTTT
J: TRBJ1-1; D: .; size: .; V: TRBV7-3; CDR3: CASSFNRAVKAEAFF; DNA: TGTGCCAGCAGCTTCAACAGGGCGGTTAAGGCTGAAGCTTTCTTT
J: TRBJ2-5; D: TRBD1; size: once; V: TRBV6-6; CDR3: CASSSDRGIETQYF; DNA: TGTGCCAGCAGTTCCGACAGGGGGATTGAGACCCAGTACTTC
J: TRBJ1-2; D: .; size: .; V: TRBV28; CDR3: CAASVDARPIYGYTF; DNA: TGTGCCGCCAGCGTAGACGCCCGGCCCATTTATGGCTACACCTTC
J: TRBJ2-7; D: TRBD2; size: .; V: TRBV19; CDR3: CASSNLGGRAYEQYF; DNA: TGTGCCAGTAGTAACCTAGGCGGGAGGGCCTACGAGCAGTACTTC
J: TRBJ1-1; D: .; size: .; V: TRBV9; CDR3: CASSVPGSTEAFF; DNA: TGTGCCAGCAGCGTCCCAGGGTCCACTGAAGCTTTCTTT
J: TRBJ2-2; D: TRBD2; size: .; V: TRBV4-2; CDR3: CASLAGGRTGELFF; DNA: TGTGCCAGTCTAGCGGGAGGGCGAACCGGGGAGCTGTTTTTT
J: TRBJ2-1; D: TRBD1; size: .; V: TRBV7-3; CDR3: CASSLEPGQWERGQFF; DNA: TGTGCCAGCAGCTTAGAACCGGGACAGTGGGAAAGGGGGCAGTTCTTC
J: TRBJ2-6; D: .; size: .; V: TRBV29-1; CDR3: CSVQERASGANVLTF; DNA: TGCAGCGTTCAGGAAAGGGCCTCTGGGGCCAACGTCCTGACTTTC
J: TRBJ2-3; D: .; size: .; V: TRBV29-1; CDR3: CSVDSSVTDTQYF; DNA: TGCAGCGTTGATTCCAGCGTGACAGATACGCAGTATTTT
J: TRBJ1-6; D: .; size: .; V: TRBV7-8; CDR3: CASSWARGSSYNSPLHF; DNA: TGTGCCAGCAGCTGGGCGCGGGGTAGCTCCTATAATTCACCCCTCCACTTT
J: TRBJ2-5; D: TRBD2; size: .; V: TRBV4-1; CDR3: CASSQNQGLAGQETQYF; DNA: TGCGCCAGCAGCCAGAACCAAGGACTAGCGGGCCAAGAGACCCAGTACTTC
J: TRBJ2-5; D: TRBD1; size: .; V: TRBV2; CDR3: CASMGSDRGIFYQETQYF; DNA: TGTGCCAGCATGGGGAGTGACAGGGGAATCTTCTACCAAGAGACCCAGTACTTC
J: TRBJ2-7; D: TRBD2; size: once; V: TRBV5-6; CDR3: CASSPLGRDEQYF; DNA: TGTGCCAGCAGCCCCCTGGGGAGGGACGAGCAGTACTTC
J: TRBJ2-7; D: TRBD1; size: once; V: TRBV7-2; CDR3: CASSGGTGGVNEQYF; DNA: TGTGCCAGCAGCGGGGGGACAGGGGGCGTCAACGAGCAGTACTTC
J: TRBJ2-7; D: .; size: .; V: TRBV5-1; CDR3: CASSASSYEQYF; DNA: TGCGCCAGCAGCGCCTCGTCGTATGAGCAGTACTTC
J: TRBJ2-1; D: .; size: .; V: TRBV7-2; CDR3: CASSLERLNEQFF; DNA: TGTGCCAGCAGCTTAGAGAGGCTGAATGAGCAGTTCTTC
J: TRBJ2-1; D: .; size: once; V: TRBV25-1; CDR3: CASSERGLAGPYNEQFF; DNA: TGTGCCAGCAGTGAAAGGGGCTTGGCAGGGCCCTACAATGAGCAGTTCTTC
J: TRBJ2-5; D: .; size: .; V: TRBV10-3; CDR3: CAISAKYQETQYF; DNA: TGTGCCATCAGTGCAAAGTACCAAGAGACCCAGTACTTC
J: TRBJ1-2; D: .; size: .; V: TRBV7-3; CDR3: CASSLRDFNYGYTF; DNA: TGTGCCAGCAGCTTACGAGATTTTAACTATGGCTACACCTTC
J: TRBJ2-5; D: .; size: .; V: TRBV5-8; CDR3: CASSFRGQGSGETQYF; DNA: TGTGCCAGCAGCTTTCGGGGGCAGGGGTCAGGGGAGACCCAGTACTTC
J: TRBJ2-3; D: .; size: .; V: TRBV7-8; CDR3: CASSLGTSTDTQYF; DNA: TGTGCCAGCAGCTTAGGGACCTCCACAGATACGCAGTATTTT
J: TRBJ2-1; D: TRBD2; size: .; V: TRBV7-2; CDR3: CASSLDAGGLNEQFF; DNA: TGTGCCAGCAGCTTAGATGCGGGAGGGCTGAATGAGCAGTTCTTC
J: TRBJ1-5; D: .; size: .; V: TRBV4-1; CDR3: CASSQDSYNQPQHF; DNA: TGCGCCAGCAGCCAGGACAGTTACAATCAGCCCCAGCATTTT
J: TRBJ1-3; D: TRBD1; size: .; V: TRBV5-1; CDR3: CASSWGGGRVGNTIYF; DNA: TGCGCCAGCAGCTGGGGAGGGGGCCGTGTCGGAAACACCATATATTTT
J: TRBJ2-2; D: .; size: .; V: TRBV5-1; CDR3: CASSLAQGANTGELFF; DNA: TGCGCCAGCAGCTTGGCCCAGGGCGCGAACACCGGGGAGCTGTTTTTT
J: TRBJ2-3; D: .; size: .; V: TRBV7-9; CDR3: CASSLGTGSTDTQYF; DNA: TGTGCCAGCAGCTTAGGGACGGGAAGCACAGATACGCAGTATTTT
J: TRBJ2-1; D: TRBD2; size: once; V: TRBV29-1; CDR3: CSAVREGLLGEQFF; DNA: TGCAGCGCTGTGCGGGAGGGCCTCTTGGGTGAGCAGTTCTTC
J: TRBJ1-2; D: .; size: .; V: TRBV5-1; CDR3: CASSLGSREGYTF; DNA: TGCGCCAGCAGCCTCGGTTCAAGGGAGGGCTACACCTTC
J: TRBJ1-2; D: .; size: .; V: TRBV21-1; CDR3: CASSKEGVGVGYGYTF; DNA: TGTGCCAGCAGCAAAGAGGGGGTCGGGGTTGGATATGGCTACACCTTC
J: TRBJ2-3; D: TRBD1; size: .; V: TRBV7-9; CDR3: CASSTAGQGSSTDTQYF; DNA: TGTGCCAGCAGCACTGCGGGACAGGGTAGTAGCACAGATACGCAGTATTTT
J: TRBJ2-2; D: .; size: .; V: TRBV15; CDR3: CATSRGAASTGELFF; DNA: TGTGCCACCAGCAGGGGCGCAGCCAGTACCGGGGAGCTGTTTTTT
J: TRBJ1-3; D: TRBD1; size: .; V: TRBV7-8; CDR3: CASSPRDRGRDTIYF; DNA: TGTGCCAGCAGCCCCCGGGACAGGGGGCGAGACACCATATATTTT